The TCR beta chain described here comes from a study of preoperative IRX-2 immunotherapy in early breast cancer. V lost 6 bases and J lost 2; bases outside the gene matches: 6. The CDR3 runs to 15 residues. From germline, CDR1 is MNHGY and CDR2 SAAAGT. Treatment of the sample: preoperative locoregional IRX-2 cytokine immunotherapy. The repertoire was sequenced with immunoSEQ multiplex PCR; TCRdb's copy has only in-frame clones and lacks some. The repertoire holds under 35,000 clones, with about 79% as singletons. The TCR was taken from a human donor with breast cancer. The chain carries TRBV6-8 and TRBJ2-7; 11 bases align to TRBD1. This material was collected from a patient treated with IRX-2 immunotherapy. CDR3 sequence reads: CASRHPGQGAYEQYF. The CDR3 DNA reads TGTGCCAGCAGACACCCGGGACAGGGGGCCTACGAGCAGTACTTC.